A selection of T cell receptor beta chains follows, all from one sample in a study of blood T cell repertoires in COVID-19. TCRdb's table, derived via immunoSEQ multiplex PCR, lists solely in-frame clones and lacks some. The data hold about 39,000 clones, with about 86% observed a single time. The sample taken for sequencing was peripheral blood. These TCRs come from a man aged 35-49 years with active COVID-19. The CDR3 runs from the conserved cysteine through the conserved F or W. Each record gives: V gene, J gene, clone size, D gene, CDR3 DNA, CDR3 protein. The D gene is left open where the match is weak. Rows may omit the clone size; those that give it use once, few, many or a size class.

TRBV5-1	TRBJ2-2	-	TRBD2	TGCGCCAGCAGCCCGCAAGCGGGAAACACCGGGGAGCTGTTTTTT	CASSPQAGNTGELFF
TRBV28	TRBJ2-1	-	TRBD1	TGTGCCAGCAGTGCCCGGGGGACAGGGAACAATGAGCAGTTCTTC	CASSARGTGNNEQFF
TRBV28	TRBJ1-5	-	TRBD1	TGTGCCAGCAGAGAAATAGACAGGGGAGGGGGTCAGCCCCAGCATTTT	CASREIDRGGGQPQHF
TRBV28	TRBJ1-2	-	TRBD1	TGTGCCAACTCCCCCCGGGACAGCGGGGGCTACACCTTC	CANSPRDSGGYTF
TRBV20-1	TRBJ2-1	-	TRBD2	TGCAGTGCTGGAAAAGCGGGATTGGAAATCTTC	CSAGKAGLEIF
TRBV2	TRBJ1-2	-	-	TGTGCCAGCAGTGAGGGTCGGCAGGTCAACTATGGCTACACCTTC	CASSEGRQVNYGYTF
TRBV6-5	TRBJ1-1	-	TRBD1	TGTGCCAGCAGTTACTCGAGGGGGCTTAACACTGAAGCTTTCTTT	CASSYSRGLNTEAFF
TRBV9	TRBJ2-3	once	-	TGTGCCAGCAGCGTAGAGCCGCTATTATTGGATACGCAGTATTTT	CASSVEPLLLDTQYF
TRBV15	TRBJ2-1	once	-	TGTGCCACCAGCAGGCCGCTGCTAGGGGTCTACAATGAGCAGTTCTTC	CATSRPLLGVYNEQFF
TRBV18	TRBJ2-2	-	-	TGTGCCAGCTCAGAAGGACAGGGCCCGGGAGGCGGGGAGCTGTTTTTT	CASSEGQGPGGGELFF
TRBV5-6	TRBJ2-7	-	TRBD2	TGTGCCAGCAGCTTGGATGTGACTAGCTGGCCCTACGAGCAGTACTTC	CASSLDVTSWPYEQYF
TRBV10-1	TRBJ1-2	-	-	TGCGCCAGCAGTGAGGGGCGTACCTATGGCTACACCTTC	CASSEGRTYGYTF
TRBV3-1/TRBV3-2	TRBJ2-2	-	TRBD2	TGTGCCAGCATGCCAGAGAGTCTAGCGGGAGAGAACACCGGGGAGCTGTTTTTT	CASMPESLAGENTGELFF
TRBV3-1/TRBV3-2	TRBJ2-7	few	-	TGTGCCAGCAGCAAGGAGGGCCAAGCGCCCGAGCAGTACTTC	CASSKEGQAPEQYF